Below are 21 T cell receptor beta chains sequenced from a single sample in a study of CXCR3-negative and CXCR3-positive naive CD8 T cells. The study, taken as a whole, reports: Researchers report that CXCR3-positive naive cells carry more hydrophobic TRB CDR3s than CXCR3-negative naive cells.

Antigen specificity for these receptors is unknown. Preparation of TRB cDNA libraries relied on 5' RACE carrying UMI labels. TCRdb reprocessed the 5' RACE reads, keeping one entry per CDR3 protein, no DNA. Its clone listing holds tens of thousands of distinct CDR3 sequences. What was sequenced was naive CXCR3+ CD8+ T cells from blood. Subset given: CD45RO-CCR7+CD27+CD95- naive CD8+ T cells expressing CXCR3 (TNR3+). The receptors originated from a human donor in good health. Some clones in this sample may be carry-over from other donors' samples.

The CDR3 loop is CASSQDSSGGYNEQFF. The chain carries TRBV4-3 and TRBJ2-1; TCRdb indicates TRBD2, and absent DNA this call remains unverified. Germline lookup yields CDR1 LGHNA and CDR2 YSLEER. This CDR3 is 16 amino acids long.

The V gene is TRBV7-2, the J gene TRBJ2-3; the D gene TCRdb calls, TRBD2, cannot be checked with no DNA. This CDR3 region has 15 residues. Germline V CDR1 and CDR2: SGHTA, FQGNSA. CDR3 loop: CASSFLLAGTDTQYF.

J is TRBJ2-3 and V is TRBV6-6. Germline lookup yields CDR1 MNHNY and CDR2 SVGAGI (reference sequence). The CDR3 is made up of 14 amino acids. The CDR3 protein is CASSLGSVTDTQCF.

The chain recombines TRBV28 with TRBJ2-7; the TCRdb D gene call, TRBD2, has no DNA to confirm it. The CDR3 has 15 residues. Germline V gene data show CDR1 as MDHEN and CDR2 as SYDVKM. CDR3 amino acids: CASSPLRGRLYEQYF.

The rearrangement links TRBV28 to TRBJ2-7; TCRdb's D gene call, TRBD1, goes unchecked for lack of DNA. The CDR3 sequence is 15 residues long. The germline V gene encodes CDR1 MDHEN and CDR2 SYDVKM. The CDR3 sequence: CASAPGLTPRYEQYF.

The chain joins TRBV7-9 to TRBJ1-5. The CDR3 is 11 amino acids. CDR1 is SEHNR and CDR2 is FQNEAQ in the germline V gene (reference sequence). CDR3 sequence: CASSLGGLQHF.

The chain carries TRBV28 and TRBJ2-5; without DNA, the TCRdb call of TRBD2 cannot be checked. The CDR3 has 17 residues. CDR1 and CDR2 (germline): MDHEN, SYDVKM. CDR3 sequence reads: CASSSLTSSGGGETQYF.

Frequency places this clonotype as medium-sized. This chain joins TRBV5-1 and TRBJ2-1. This CDR3 comprises 11 residues. Looked up from germline, CDR1 is SGHRS and CDR2 is YFSETQ. The CDR3 loop reads CASSLGNEQFF.

The CDR3 here is CASSPWGQGDTEAFF. The J gene is TRBJ1-1, the V gene TRBV18; TCRdb proposes TRBD1, but this gene call is untestable without DNA. The CDR3 is 15 amino acids. Germline-derived CDR1 and CDR2 are KGHSH and LQKENI.

The CDR3 region is CASSYLPRREYQPQHF. This chain connects TRBV6-2 or TRBV6-3 to TRBJ1-5. The CDR3 contains 16 residues. Germline assignment: CDR1 MNHEY and CDR2 SVGEGT.

This chain links TRBV7-9 with TRBJ2-2; TCRdb selects TRBD2, and the lack of DNA leaves this call unchecked. Germline values: CDR1 SEHNR, CDR2 FQNEAQ (reference sequence). The CDR3 runs 16 residues. CDR3 region: CASSRLAGENTGELFF.

The V and J genes are TRBV29-1 and TRBJ2-2; TCRdb's D call of TRBD1 is untestable without DNA. This CDR3 is built from 15 residues. CDR1 and CDR2 (germline): SQVTM, ANQGSEA. CDR3 protein: CSVEGRGPNTGELFF.

The chain recombines TRBV20-1 with TRBJ2-1. Germline V CDR1 and CDR2: DFQATT, SNEGSKA (reference sequence). The CDR3 contains 13 residues. CDR3 in amino acids: CSAEGENYNEQFF.

The J gene is TRBJ2-7, the V gene TRBV25-1; TCRdb indicates TRBD1, and absent DNA this call remains unverified. From germline, CDR1 is MGHDK and CDR2 SYGVNS. The CDR3 has 13 residues. This CDR3 is CASSERGIYEQYF.

The chain employs TRBV12-3 or TRBV12-4 and TRBJ2-1; the D call from TCRdb, TRBD1, cannot be confirmed without DNA. The CDR3 totals 15 residues. The CDR3: CASSFARGPTNEQFF.

J is TRBJ2-7 and V is TRBV4-1. This CDR3 is 14 amino acids long. Germline V gene data show CDR1 as MGHRA and CDR2 as YSYEKL. The chain's CDR3 is CASSQSQVGSEQYF.

The chain uses TRBV19 and TRBJ2-1; TCRdb picks TRBD2, but there is no DNA to check that call. Germline assignment: CDR1 LNHDA and CDR2 SQIVND (reference sequence). The CDR3 consists of 14 residues. The CDR3 spells CASSPGTSGIEQFF.

The rearrangement joins TRBV2 to TRBJ2-2. Germline V gene data show CDR1 as SNHLY and CDR2 as FYNNEI. CDR3 length equals 12 residues. CDR3 sequence reads: CASKDLRGELFF.

This chain links TRBV6-6 with TRBJ1-2. CDR1 is MNHNY and CDR2 is SVGAGI in the germline V gene (reference sequence). This CDR3 is 11 amino acids long. The CDR3 sequence: CASSDSTGYTF.

The CDR3 sequence is CASSWGAGGPDTQYF. This sequence joins TRBV12-3 or TRBV12-4 and TRBJ2-3; TCRdb's D gene call, TRBD2, goes unchecked for lack of DNA. The CDR3 length is 15 residues.

This rearrangement joins TRBV28 to TRBJ2-6; the TCRdb D gene call, TRBD2, has no DNA to confirm it. The germline V gene has CDR1 MDHEN and CDR2 SYDVKM. This CDR3 has 15 amino acids. The CDR3 here is CASSNSADGANVLTF.